The 17 T cell receptor beta chains below all came from one sample that was sequenced in a study of blood T cell repertoires in COVID-19. Here immunoSEQ multiplex PCR was the method, and the copy in TCRdb shows in-frame clones only, minus some. The sample contains a few hundred thousand clones, more than 85% of which appear only once. The sample was peripheral blood. These receptor sequences come from a man aged 55 to 70 with acute or convalescent COVID-19.

This sequence joins TRBV19 and TRBJ2-7, with 9 positions matching TRBD1. The trim removed 1 base at V and 2 bases at J, leaving 9 bases unmatched. Germline V gene sequence: CDR1 LNHDA, CDR2 SQIVND (reference sequence). The CDR3 extends over 17 amino acids. The CDR3, as DNA: TGTGCCAGTAGTATAGCGGGGACGGACAGGGGTCCCTACGAGCAGTACTTC. It translates to CASSIAGTDRGPYEQYF.

The chain is built from TRBV3-1 (or the pseudogene TRBV3-2) and TRBJ2-3; TRBD2 matches 15 bases. CDR1 LGHDT and CDR2 YNNKEL come from the germline V gene (reference sequence). CDR3 length: 16 amino acids. J was trimmed by 5 bases and V by 4 bases; bases with no gene match: 4. CDR3 residues: CASSPGTSGGLDTQYF. The CDR3 coding sequence is TGTGCCAGCAGCCCGGGGACTAGCGGGGGGCTAGATACGCAGTATTTT.

The CDR3 here is CASSLGGRNYGYTF. The CDR3 DNA reads as TGTGCCAGCAGCTTAGGGGGGCGTAACTATGGCTACACCTTC. The gene calls are TRBV7-9 and TRBJ1-2; D might be TRBD1 (6 bases). Germline V gene sequence: CDR1 SEHNR, CDR2 FQNEAQ (reference sequence). CDR3 size: 14 residues. V was shortened by 1 base and J by 1 base, with 7 bases between the two germline ends.

This chain connects TRBV3-1 (or the pseudogene TRBV3-2) to TRBJ1-2; TRBD1 matches 9 bases. The CDR3 is made up of 13 amino acids. Per the germline V gene, CDR1 is LGHDT and CDR2 is YNNKEL (reference sequence). The V and J ends lost 4 bases and 8 bases, in that order; junction bases with no gene match: 5. The CDR3 DNA follows: TGTGCCAGCAGCCCACGGGACAGGGCAGGCTACACCTTC. Translated: CASSPRDRAGYTF.

This clone was counted once. The rearrangement links TRBV4-1 to TRBJ2-1, with a possible D match to TRBD2 (5 bases). The V gene lost 4 bases and the J gene lost 0 bases, with 16 bases spanning the gap. The CDR3 extends over 17 amino acids. Germline V gives CDR1 MGHRA, CDR2 YSYEKL. The CDR3 coding sequence is TGCGCCAGCAGCCGGACTCCGGGGTCGAGCTCCTACAATGAGCAGTTCTTC. Translation gives CASSRTPGSSSYNEQFF.

The chain joins TRBV9 to TRBJ2-3, with 9 bases that match TRBD2. The CDR3 has 16 residues. In germline, CDR1 is SGDLS, CDR2 YYNGEE. V gave up 3 bases and J gave up 4 bases; unmatched junction bases: 9. For the CDR3, the DNA is TGTGCCAGCAGCGGAGAGCTAGCGGGGATTCCAGATACGCAGTATTTT. This encodes CASSGELAGIPDTQYF.

CDR3 in amino acids: CASAQSGALLVGELFF. The CDR3 DNA follows: TGTGCCAGCGCCCAGTCTGGAGCCCTTTTGGTCGGGGAGCTGTTTTTT. This chain connects TRBV27 to TRBJ2-2; D unclear. Germline V gives CDR1 MNHEY, CDR2 SMNVEV (reference sequence). The CDR3 covers 16 residues. The V end was cut by 8 bases, the J end by 7 bases, with 23 bases between.

This CDR3 reads CASTGLAGLGDTQYF. The CDR3 DNA reads as TGCGCCAGCACAGGACTAGCGGGACTGGGAGATACGCAGTATTTT. This chain links TRBV5-1 with TRBJ2-3, with 12 bases aligning to TRBD2. V lost 6 bases to trimming and J lost 5 bases; unmatched junction nucleotides: 7. The CDR3 length is 15 residues. Germline V gene lookup returns CDR1 SGHRS and CDR2 YFSETQ.

This clone was picked up one time. For the CDR3, the DNA is TGTGCCAGCAGTACCCCTACAGGGGGCCCTAACACCGGGGAGCTGTTTTTT. Protein sequence: CASSTPTGGPNTGELFF. The gene calls are TRBV6-2 or TRBV6-3 and TRBJ2-2; TRBD1 matches at 9 bases. With V trimmed by 5 bases and J by 2 bases, 9 bases remained unmatched. CDR1 is MNHEY, CDR2 SVGEGT, per germline. The CDR3 has 17 amino acids.

V gene TRBV21-1 combines with J gene TRBJ2-7; the table names TRBD1, a call not compared with the DNA. TRBV21-1 is recorded as a pseudogene. The CDR3 covers 16 residues. The CDR3 bases are TGTGCCAGCAGCAAAGGGGGGGACAGGGTCTTCTACGAGCAGTACTTC. It codes for CASSKGGDRVFYEQYF.

This rearrangement joins TRBV5-3 to TRBJ2-3; the match to TRBD2 covers 14 bases. TRBV5-3 is an ORF, and what it does is uncertain. The CDR3 runs 21 residues. The V gene end was trimmed by 6 bases and the J gene end by 0 bases; junction bases not matched to a gene: 18. The CDR3 coding sequence is TGTGCCAGAATGGCGAGTGGACTAGCGGGGGGCCTCTTACCTAGCACAGATACGCAGTATTTT. Protein product: CARMASGLAGGLLPSTDTQYF.

The chain combines TRBV10-3 with TRBJ2-5; 8 bases are shared with TRBD1. This CDR3 comprises 13 residues. Looked up from germline, CDR1 is ENHRY and CDR2 is SYGVKD. The ends lost 4 bases at V and 4 bases at J; junction bases unmatched: 2. The CDR3 spells CAISAQGGETQYF. CDR3 coding DNA: TGTGCCATCAGTGCACAGGGGGGAGAGACCCAGTACTTC.

V gene TRBV6-6 combines with J gene TRBJ2-5, with 7 bases identical to TRBD1. With V trimmed by 6 bases and J by 5 bases, 12 bases remained unmatched. CDR1 and CDR2 (germline): MNHNY, SVGAGI (reference sequence). The CDR3 runs to 15 residues. CDR3 protein: CASSQPTGATETQYF. CDR3 sequence (DNA): TGTGCCAGCAGCCAACCCACAGGGGCTACGGAGACCCAGTACTTC.

The chain joins TRBV11-3 to TRBJ2-7; D perhaps matches TRBD2 (7 bases). The germline gives CDR1 SGHNT, CDR2 YENEEA. V was shortened by 1 base and J by 6 bases, with 13 bases between the two germline ends. The CDR3 contains 14 residues. This CDR3 reads CASSLARGASEQYF. For the CDR3, the DNA is TGTGCCAGCAGCTTAGCACGGGGGGCCTCCGAGCAGTACTTC.

The chain carries TRBV6-5 and TRBJ2-5; TRBD2 aligns across 12 bases. Trimming removed 10 bases from V and 10 bases from J; junction bases left unmatched: 10. The CDR3 has 13 amino acids. In germline, CDR1 is MNHEY, CDR2 SVGAGI. The CDR3 protein is CATRTSGALNQYF. Written as DNA, the CDR3 is TGTGCCACCCGGACTAGCGGGGCCTTGAACCAGTACTTC.

The sample holds one count of this clone. The gene calls are TRBV3-1 (or the pseudogene TRBV3-2) and TRBJ2-2, with a possible D match to TRBD1 (6 bases). The germline V gene encodes CDR1 LGHDT and CDR2 YNNKEL (reference sequence). The CDR3 totals 16 residues. Deletions cut 4 bases from V and 5 bases from J, with 17 bases between. The CDR3 nucleotides read TGTGCCAGCAGCCGAGGCAGGGGTGTGTGGACCGGGGAGCTGTTTTTT. Amino acid sequence: CASSRGRGVWTGELFF.

In the case of this clone: The junction does not match germline at one end; this may be a read error. The chain recombines TRBV9 with TRBJ2-1, with 9 bases lining up with TRBD2. The CDR3 spans 13 residues. Germline V gene sequence: CDR1 SGDLS, CDR2 YYNGEE. DNA of the CDR3: TGTGCCAGCAGCCCCGTAACCGGGACTAGCTCAGTCTTC. It specifies CASSPVTGTSSVF.